The clone carrying this TCR beta chain showed up just a few times. As yet, its antigen is unknown. Germline V gives CDR1 LNHNV, CDR2 YYDKDF (reference sequence). The ends were cut back, 0 bases at V and 5 bases at J, with 10 bases in the middle. The CDR3 totals 14 residues. Through template switching, a universal primer site was introduced, and the cDNA contained unique molecular identifiers. One entry per CDR3 protein, called by TCRdb with MiXCR from the 5' RACE reads. The sample consists of approximately 630,000 distinct CDR3 sequences, about 7.6% of them appearing once. These data are taken from a study of identical twins. Study-wide results and caveats: Models predicted too little out-of-frame TCR alpha sharing in monozygotic twins. Abundant beta clonotypes from cord blood bore fewer insertions; memory repertoires lacked this pattern.

In addition, the sample was reused for a study of yellow fever vaccine responses in identical twins. That paper states: Twins' vaccine T cell responses were reported to seem partly convergent and partly personalized.

This chain connects TRBV15 to TRBJ1-2; maybe TRBD1 (6 bases). This receptor was identified in a woman aged 18-29 years in good health. The sample comprised PBMCs. Here the CDR3 reads CATSRDRTVYGYTF. The CDR3 coding sequence is TGTGCCACCAGCAGAGATCGGACAGTTTATGGCTACACCTTC.